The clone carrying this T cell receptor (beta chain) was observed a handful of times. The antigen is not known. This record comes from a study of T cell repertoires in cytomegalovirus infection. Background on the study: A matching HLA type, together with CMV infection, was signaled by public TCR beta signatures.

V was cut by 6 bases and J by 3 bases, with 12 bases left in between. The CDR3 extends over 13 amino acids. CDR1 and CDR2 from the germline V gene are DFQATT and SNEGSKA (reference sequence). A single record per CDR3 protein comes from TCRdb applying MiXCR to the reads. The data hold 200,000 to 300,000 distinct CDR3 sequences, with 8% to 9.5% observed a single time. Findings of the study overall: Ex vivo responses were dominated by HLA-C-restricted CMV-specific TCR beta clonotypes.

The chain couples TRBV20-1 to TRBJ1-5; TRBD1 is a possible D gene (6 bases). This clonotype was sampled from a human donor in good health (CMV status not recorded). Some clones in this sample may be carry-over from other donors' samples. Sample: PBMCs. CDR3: CSALGGANQPQHF. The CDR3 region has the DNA TGCAGTGCCCTGGGGGGGGCCAATCAGCCCCAGCATTTT.